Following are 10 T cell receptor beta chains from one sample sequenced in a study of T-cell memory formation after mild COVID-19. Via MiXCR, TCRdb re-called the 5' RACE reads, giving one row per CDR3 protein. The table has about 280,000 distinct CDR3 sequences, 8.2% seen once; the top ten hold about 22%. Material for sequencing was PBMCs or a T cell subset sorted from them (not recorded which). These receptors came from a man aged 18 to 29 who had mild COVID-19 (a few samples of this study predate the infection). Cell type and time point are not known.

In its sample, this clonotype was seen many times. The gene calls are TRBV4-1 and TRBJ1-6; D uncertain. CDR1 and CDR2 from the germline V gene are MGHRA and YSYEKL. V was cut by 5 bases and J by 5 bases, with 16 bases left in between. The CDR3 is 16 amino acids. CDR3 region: CASSAEGDEHNSPLHF. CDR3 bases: TGCGCCAGCAGCGCCGAGGGTGATGAGCATAATTCACCCCTCCACTTT.

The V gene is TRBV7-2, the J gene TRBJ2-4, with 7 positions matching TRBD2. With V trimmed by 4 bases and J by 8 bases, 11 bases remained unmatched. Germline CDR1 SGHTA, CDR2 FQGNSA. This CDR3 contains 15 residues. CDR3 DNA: TGTGCCAGCAGCTGGGGGGGGGACCCGCGTTACATTCAGTACTTC. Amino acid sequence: CASSWGGDPRYIQYF. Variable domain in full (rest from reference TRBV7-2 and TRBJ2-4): GAGVSQSPSNKVTEKGKDVELRCDPISGHTALYWYRQSLGQGLEFLIYFQGNSAPDKSGLPSDRFSAERTGGSVSTLTIQRTQQEDSAVYLCASSWGGDPRYIQYFGAGTRLSVL.

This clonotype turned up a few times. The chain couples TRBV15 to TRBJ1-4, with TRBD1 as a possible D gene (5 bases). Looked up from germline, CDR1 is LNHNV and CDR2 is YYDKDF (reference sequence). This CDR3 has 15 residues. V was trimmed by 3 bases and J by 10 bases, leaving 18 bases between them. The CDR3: CATSSSRAGRGKLFF. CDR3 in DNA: TGTGCCACCAGCAGCTCCCGGGCAGGGAGAGGAAAACTGTTTTTT.

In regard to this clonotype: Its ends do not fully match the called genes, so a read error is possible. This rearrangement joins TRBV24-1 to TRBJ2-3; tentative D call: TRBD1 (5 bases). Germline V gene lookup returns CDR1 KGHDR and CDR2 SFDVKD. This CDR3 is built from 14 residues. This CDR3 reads CDTRSGAPTDTQYF. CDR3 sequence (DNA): TGTGACACCCGGAGTGGGGCTCCCACAGATACGCAGTATTTT.

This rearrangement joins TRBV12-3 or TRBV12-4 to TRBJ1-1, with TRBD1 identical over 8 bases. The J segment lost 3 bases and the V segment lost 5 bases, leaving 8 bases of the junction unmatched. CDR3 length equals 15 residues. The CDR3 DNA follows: TGTGCCAGCAGTCCCCGAACAGGGGGGTACACTGAAGCTTTCTTT. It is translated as CASSPRTGGYTEAFF.

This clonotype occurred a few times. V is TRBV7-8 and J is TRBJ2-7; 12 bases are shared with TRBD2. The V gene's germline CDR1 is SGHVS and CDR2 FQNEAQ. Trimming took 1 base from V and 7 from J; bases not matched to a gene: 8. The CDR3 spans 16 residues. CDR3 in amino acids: CASSLGRLAGDLEQYV. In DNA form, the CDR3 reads TGTGCCAGCAGCTTAGGGCGACTAGCGGGGGACCTGGAGCAGTACGTC.

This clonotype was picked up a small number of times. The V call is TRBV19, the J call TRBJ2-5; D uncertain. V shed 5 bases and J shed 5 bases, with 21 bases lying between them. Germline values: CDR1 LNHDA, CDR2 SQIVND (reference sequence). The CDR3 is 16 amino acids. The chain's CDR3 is CASSPRPPDARETQYF. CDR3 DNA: TGTGCCAGTAGTCCTCGCCCCCCGGATGCGAGGGAGACCCAGTACTTC.

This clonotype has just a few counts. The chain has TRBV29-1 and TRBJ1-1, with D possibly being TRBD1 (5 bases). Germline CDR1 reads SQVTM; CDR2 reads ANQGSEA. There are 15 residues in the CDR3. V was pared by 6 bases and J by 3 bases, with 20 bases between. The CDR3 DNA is TGCAGCGTCGCCCCGGGAGGGCTGGGGGACACTGAAGCTTTCTTT. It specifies CSVAPGGLGDTEAFF.

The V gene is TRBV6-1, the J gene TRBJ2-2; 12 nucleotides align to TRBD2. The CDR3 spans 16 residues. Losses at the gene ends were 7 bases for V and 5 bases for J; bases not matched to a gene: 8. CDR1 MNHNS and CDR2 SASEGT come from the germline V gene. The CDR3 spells CASTKTSGGDTGELFF. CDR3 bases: TGTGCCAGCACCAAGACTAGCGGGGGAGATACCGGGGAGCTGTTTTTT.

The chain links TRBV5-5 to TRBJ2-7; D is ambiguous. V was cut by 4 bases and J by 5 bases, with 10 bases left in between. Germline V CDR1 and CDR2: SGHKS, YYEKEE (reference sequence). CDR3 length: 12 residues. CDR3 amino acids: CASSQALDEQYV. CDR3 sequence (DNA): TGTGCCAGCAGCCAGGCACTGGACGAGCAGTACGTC.